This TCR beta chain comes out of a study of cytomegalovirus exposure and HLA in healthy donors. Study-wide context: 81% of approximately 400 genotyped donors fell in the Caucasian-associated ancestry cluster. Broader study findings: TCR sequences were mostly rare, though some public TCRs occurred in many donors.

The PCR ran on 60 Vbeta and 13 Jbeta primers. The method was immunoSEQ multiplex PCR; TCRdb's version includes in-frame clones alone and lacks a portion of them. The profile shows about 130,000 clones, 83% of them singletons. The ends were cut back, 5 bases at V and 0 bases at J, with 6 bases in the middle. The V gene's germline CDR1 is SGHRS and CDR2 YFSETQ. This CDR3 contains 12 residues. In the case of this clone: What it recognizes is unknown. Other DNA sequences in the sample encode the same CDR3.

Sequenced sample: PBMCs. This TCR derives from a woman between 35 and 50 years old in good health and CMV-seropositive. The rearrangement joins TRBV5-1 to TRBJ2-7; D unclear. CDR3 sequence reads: CASRGSSYEQYF. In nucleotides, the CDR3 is TGCGCCAGCAGGGGCAGCTCCTACGAGCAGTACTTC.